These T cell receptor beta chains were read from a single sample in a study of technical replicates of blood from a few donors. TCRdb keeps only in-frame clones here, not all; method: immunoSEQ multiplex PCR. Of roughly 69,000 clones detected, 85% to 90% appear once; the ten largest clones hold about 5.1%. Specimen: PBMCs. The receptor source for this set is a human donor in good health. Some clones in this sample may be carry-over from other donors' samples. Both conserved end residues are trimmed from each CDR3. The order of the fields is V gene, J gene, CDR3 protein.

>TRBV4-2|TRBJ1-4
ASSQAETEKLF
>TRBV5-1|TRBJ2-7
ASSPQGGAVYEQY
>TRBV30|TRBJ1-6
AYQQGYNSPLH
>TRBV21-1|TRBJ1-1
ASSKVRGMGEAF
>TRBV9|TRBJ2-3
ASSEAGTSTDTQY
>TRBV2|TRBJ1-5
ASTQGWTNQPQH
>TRBV11-3|TRBJ1-1
ASSGEGNTEAF
>TRBV5-6|TRBJ2-2
ASSLGLAGSTGELF
>TRBV5-6|TRBJ1-1
ASSHRGRNTEAF
>TRBV4-2|TRBJ2-7
ASSQNPTYEQY
>TRBV10-1|TRBJ2-7
ASSPRGERGGRSPYEQY
>TRBV7-9|TRBJ2-7
ASSPPGGNEQY
>TRBV6-5|TRBJ2-2
ASSYSWRTNTGELF
>TRBV7-9|TRBJ2-5
ASDQLAGASQETQY
>TRBV5-1|TRBJ1-4
ASSLGDRGQRTNEKLF
>TRBV7-9|TRBJ2-3
ASSQGTSGTDTQY
>TRBV4-1|TRBJ2-5
ASSQYGTPQETQY
>TRBV12-5|TRBJ2-3
ASGLQTGPQY
>TRBV11-3|TRBJ2-5
ASSPHRGQETQY
>TRBV4-3|TRBJ1-1
ASSQSGTMNTEAF
>TRBV5-8|TRBJ2-1
ASSLQGLPYNEQF
>TRBV18|TRBJ2-7
ASSRGGAVYEQY
>TRBV29-1|TRBJ2-6
SVTGTGGFGANVLT
>TRBV11-1|TRBJ2-7
ASSLDRGLYEQY
>TRBV7-9|TRBJ1-2
ASSDLTGGWDYGYT
>TRBV18|TRBJ2-5
ASSPIGGPRETQY
>TRBV4-3|TRBJ2-3
ASSQEIAGATDTQY
>TRBV30|TRBJ1-1
AWSDTLEAF
>TRBV4-2|TRBJ2-1
ASSQETSGGNEQF